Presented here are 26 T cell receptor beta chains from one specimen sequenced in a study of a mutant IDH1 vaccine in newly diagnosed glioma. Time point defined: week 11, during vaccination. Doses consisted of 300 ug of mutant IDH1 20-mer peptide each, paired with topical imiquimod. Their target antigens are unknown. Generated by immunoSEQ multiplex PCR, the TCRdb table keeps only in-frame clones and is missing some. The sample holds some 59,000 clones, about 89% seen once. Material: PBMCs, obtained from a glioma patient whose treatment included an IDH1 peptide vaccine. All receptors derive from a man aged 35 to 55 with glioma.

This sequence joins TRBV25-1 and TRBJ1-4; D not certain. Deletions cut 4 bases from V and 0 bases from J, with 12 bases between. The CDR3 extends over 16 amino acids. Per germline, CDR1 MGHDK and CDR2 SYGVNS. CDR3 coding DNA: TGTGCCAGCAGTGGCAGGACGGCTGCAACTAATGAAAAACTGTTTTTT. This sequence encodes CASSGRTAATNEKLFF. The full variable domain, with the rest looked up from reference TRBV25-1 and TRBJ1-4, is EADIYQTPRYLVIGTGKKITLECSQTMGHDKMYWYQQDPGMELHLIHYSYGVNSTEKGDLSSESTVSRIRTEHFPLTLESARPSHTSQYLCASSGRTAATNEKLFFGSGTQLSVL.

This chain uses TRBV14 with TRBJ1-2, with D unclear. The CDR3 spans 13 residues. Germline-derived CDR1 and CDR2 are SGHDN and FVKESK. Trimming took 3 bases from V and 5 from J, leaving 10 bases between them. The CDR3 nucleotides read TGTGCCAGCAGCCATGAGCCAGAGTATGGCTACACCTTC. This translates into CASSHEPEYGYTF.

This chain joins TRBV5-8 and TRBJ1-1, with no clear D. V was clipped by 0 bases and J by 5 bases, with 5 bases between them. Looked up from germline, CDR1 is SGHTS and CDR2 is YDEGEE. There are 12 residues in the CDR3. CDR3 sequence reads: CASSLVATEAFF. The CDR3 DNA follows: TGTGCCAGCAGCTTGGTGGCTACTGAAGCTTTCTTT.

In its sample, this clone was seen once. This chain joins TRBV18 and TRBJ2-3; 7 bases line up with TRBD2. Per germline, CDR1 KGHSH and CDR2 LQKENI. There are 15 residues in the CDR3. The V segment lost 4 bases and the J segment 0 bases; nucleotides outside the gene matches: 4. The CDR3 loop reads CASSHGGGSTDTQYF. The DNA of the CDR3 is TGTGCCAGCTCACACGGCGGGGGTAGCACAGATACGCAGTATTTT.

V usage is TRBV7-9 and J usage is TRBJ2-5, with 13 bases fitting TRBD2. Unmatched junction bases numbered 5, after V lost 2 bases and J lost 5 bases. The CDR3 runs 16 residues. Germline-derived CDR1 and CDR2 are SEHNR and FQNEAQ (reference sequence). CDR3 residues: CASSLRKGLAGETQYF. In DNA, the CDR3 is TGTGCCAGCAGCTTACGGAAGGGACTAGCGGGGGAGACCCAGTACTTC.

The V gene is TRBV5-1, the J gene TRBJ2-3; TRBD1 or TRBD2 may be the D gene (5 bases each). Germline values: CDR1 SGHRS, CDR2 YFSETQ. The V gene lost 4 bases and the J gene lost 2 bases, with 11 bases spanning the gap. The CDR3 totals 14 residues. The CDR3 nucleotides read TGCGCCAGCAGCCGGGACCGGTCCACAGATACGCAGTATTTT. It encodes CASSRDRSTDTQYF.

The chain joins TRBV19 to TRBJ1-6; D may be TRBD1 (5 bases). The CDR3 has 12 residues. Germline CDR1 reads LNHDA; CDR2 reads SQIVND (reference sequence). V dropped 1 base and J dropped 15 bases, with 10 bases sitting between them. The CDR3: CASSIGGGLLHF. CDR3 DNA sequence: TGTGCCAGTAGTATAGGCGGGGGTCTCCTCCACTTT.

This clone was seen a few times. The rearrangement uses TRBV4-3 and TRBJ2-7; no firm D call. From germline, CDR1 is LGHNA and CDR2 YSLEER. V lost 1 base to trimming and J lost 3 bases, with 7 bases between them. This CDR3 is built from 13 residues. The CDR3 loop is CASSQGGVYEQYF. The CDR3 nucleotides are TGCGCCAGCAGCCAAGGAGGCGTCTACGAGCAGTACTTC.

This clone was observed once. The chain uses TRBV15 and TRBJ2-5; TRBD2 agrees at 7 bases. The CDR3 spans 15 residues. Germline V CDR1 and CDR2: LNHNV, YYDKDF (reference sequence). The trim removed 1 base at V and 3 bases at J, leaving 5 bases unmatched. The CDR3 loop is CATSRGSGGKETQYF. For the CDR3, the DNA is TGTGCCACCAGCAGAGGATCCGGGGGGAAAGAGACCCAGTACTTC.

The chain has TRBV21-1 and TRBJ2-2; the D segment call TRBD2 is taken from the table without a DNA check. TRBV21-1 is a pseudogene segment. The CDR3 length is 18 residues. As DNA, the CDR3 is TGTGCCAGCAGCAAAGTATTTCTTCCGGGAGGTCGCACCGGGGAGCTGTTTTTT. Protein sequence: CASSKVFLPGGRTGELFF.

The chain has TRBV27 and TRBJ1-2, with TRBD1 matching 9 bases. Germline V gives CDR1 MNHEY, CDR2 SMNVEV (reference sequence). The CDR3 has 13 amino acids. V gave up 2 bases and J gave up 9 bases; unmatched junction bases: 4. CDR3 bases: TGTGCCAGCAGTTTAGGGACAGGGACTAGCTACACCTTC. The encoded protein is CASSLGTGTSYTF.

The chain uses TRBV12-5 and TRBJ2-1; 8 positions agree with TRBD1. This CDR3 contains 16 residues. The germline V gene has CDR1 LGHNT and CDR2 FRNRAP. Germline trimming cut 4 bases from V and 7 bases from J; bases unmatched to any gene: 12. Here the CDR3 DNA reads TGTGCTAGTGGTTCGGCCTTCGACAGGGGTCTTAATGAGCAGTTCTTC. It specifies CASGSAFDRGLNEQFF.

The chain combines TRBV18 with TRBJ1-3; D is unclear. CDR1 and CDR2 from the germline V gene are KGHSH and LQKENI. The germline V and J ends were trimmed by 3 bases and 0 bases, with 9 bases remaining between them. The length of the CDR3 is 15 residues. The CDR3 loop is CASSPGAGSGNTIYF. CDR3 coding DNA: TGTGCCAGCTCACCGGGAGCCGGCTCTGGAAACACCATATATTTT. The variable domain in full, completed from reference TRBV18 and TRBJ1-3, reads NAGVMQNPRHLVRRRGQEARLRCSPMKGHSHVYWYRQLPEEGLKFMVYLQKENIIDESGMPKERFSAEFPKEGPSILRIQQVVRGDSAAYFCASSPGAGSGNTIYFGEGSWLTVV.

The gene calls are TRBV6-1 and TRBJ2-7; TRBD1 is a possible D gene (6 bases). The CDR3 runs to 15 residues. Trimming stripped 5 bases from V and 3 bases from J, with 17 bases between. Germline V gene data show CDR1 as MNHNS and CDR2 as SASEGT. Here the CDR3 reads CASSSRDIGFYEQYV. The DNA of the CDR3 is TGTGCCAGCAGTAGCCGGGACATTGGTTTCTACGAGCAGTACGTC.

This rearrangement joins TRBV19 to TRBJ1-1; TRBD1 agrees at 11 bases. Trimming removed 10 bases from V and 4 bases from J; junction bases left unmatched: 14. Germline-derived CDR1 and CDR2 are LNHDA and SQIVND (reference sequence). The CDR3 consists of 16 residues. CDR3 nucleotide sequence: TGTGCCACCACCTCGGAGGGGACAGGGGGTTTCACTGAAGCTTTCTTT. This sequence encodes CATTSEGTGGFTEAFF.

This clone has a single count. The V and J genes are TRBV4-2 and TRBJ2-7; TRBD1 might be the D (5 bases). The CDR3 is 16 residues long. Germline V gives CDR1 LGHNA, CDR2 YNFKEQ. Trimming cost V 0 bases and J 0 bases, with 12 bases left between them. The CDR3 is CASSQEAGSGSYEQYF. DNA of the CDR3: TGTGCCAGCAGCCAAGAGGCAGGGTCGGGCTCCTACGAGCAGTACTTC.

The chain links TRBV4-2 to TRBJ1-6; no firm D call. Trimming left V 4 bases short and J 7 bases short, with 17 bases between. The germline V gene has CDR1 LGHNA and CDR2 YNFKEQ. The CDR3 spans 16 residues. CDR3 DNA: TGTGCCAGCAGCCCCCCCAACCTCGCCGTCAATTCACCCCTCCACTTT. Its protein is CASSPPNLAVNSPLHF.

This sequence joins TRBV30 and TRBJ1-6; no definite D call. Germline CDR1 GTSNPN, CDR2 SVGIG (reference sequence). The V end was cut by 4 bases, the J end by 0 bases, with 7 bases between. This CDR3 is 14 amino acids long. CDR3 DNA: TGTGCCTGGACAGCTAGCTCCTATAATTCACCCCTCCACTTT. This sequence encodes CAWTASSYNSPLHF.

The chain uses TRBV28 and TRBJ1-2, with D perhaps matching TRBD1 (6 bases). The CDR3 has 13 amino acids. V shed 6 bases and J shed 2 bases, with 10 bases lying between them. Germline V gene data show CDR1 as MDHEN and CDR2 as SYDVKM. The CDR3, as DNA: TGTGCCAGCAGAGGAACAGGGAACTATGGCTACACCTTC. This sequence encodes CASRGTGNYGYTF.

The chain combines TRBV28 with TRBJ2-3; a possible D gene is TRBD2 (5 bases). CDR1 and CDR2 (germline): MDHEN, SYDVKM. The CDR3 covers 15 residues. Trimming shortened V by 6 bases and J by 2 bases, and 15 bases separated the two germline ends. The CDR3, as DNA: TGTGCCAGCAGCCTAAGGACCGGGGTCACAGATACGCAGTATTTT. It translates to CASSLRTGVTDTQYF.

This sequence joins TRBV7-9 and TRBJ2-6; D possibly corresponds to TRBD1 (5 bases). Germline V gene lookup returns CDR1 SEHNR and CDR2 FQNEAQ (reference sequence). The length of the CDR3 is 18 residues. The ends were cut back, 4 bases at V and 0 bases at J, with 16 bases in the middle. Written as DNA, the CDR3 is TGTGCCAGCAGCTCAAGACAGTTACCCAGCTCTGGGGCCAACGTCCTGACTTTC. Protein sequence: CASSSRQLPSSGANVLTF.

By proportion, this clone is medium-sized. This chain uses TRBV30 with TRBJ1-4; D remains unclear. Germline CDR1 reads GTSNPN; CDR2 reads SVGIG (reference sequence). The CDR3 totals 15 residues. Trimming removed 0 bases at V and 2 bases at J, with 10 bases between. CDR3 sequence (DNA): TGTGCCTGGAGTGTTAGGGATTGGACTAATGAAAAACTGTTTTTT. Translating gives CAWSVRDWTNEKLFF. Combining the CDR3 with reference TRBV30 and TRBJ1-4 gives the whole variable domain SQTIHQWPATLVQPVGSPLSLECTVEGTSNPNLYWYRQAAGRGLQLLFYSVGIGQISSEVPQNLSASRPQDRQFILSSKKLLLSDSGFYLCAWSVRDWTNEKLFFGSGTQLSVL.

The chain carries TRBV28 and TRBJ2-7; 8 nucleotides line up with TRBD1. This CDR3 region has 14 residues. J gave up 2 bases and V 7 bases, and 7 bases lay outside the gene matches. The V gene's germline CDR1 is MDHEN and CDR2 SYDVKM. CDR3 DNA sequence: TGTGCCAGCATGAGAGACAGGGGAGCCTACGAGCAGTACTTC. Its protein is CASMRDRGAYEQYF.

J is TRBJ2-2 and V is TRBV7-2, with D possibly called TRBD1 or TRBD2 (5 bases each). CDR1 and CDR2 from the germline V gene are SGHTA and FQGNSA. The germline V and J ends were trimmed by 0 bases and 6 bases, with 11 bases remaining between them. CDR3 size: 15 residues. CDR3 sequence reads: CASSLAHRGPGELFF. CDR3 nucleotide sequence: TGTGCCAGCAGCTTAGCGCATAGGGGACCCGGGGAGCTGTTTTTT.

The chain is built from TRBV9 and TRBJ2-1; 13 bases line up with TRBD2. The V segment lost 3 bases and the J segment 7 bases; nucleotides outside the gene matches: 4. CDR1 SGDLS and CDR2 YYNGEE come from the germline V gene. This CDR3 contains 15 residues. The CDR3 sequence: CASSATSGGVNEQFF. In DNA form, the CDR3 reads TGTGCCAGCAGCGCCACTAGCGGGGGGGTGAATGAGCAGTTCTTC.

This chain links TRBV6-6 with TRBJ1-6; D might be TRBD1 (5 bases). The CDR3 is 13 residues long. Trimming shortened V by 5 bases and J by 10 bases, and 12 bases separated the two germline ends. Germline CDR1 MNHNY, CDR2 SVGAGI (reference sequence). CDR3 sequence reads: CASSPPGDSPLHF. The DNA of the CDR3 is TGTGCCAGCAGTCCGCCCGGGGACTCACCCCTCCACTTT.